This TCR beta chain is from a study of cytomegalovirus exposure and HLA in healthy donors. This CDR3 has 14 amino acids. V was pared by 6 bases and J by 2 bases, with 13 bases between. CDR1 and CDR2 from the germline V gene are MDHEN and SYDVKM. These donors counted as nominally healthy when sampled, but unrecorded immune exposures were likely. A note on this clone: Antigen unknown.

Findings and caveats of the study: By HLA locus, TCR association rates varied in a later analysis, with DRB1 showing the most and HLA-C the fewest. Within an earlier analysis, most TCR beta V segments proved productive either about 90% or about 30% of the time. In a later analysis, compared with equally common non-associated chains, HLA-associated beta chains were more expanded.

The PCR used 60 Vbeta and 13 Jbeta primers. TCRdb's table, derived via immunoSEQ multiplex PCR, lists solely in-frame clones and lacks some. Its listing shows 55,000 to 65,000 clones. The receptor was derived from a woman between 18 and 29 years old in good health and CMV-seronegative. Sequencing input: PBMCs. This chain links TRBV28 with TRBJ1-1; no firm D call. The CDR3, as DNA: TGTGCCAGCAGAGAACCGGGAAGTAACACTGAAGCTTTCTTT. Translated, it gives CASREPGSNTEAFF.